This entry is about one TCR beta chain. The record originates from a study of technical replicates of blood from a handful of donors. Sequenced by immunoSEQ multiplex PCR; TCRdb stores in-frame clones only, minus some. The sample lists over 65,000 clones, nearly 98% occurring once. The TCR sequence derives from a human donor in good health. The specimen sequenced was T cells isolated from PBMCs.

CDR3: CASSSRFQTAASGNTIYF. CDR3 bases: TGTGCCAGCAGCTCCCGATTTCAAACAGCAGCCTCTGGAAACACCATATATTTT. The chain couples TRBV11-3 to TRBJ1-3; D gene uncertain. Germline CDR1 and CDR2: SGHNT and YENEEA. This CDR3 spans 18 amino acids. Between the trimmed V and J ends, which lost 4 bases and 0 bases, there was a span of 19 bases.